A selection of T cell receptor beta chains follows, all from one sample in a study of CD8 T cells in ankylosing spondylitis. TCRdb re-called the 5' RACE reads with MiXCR, one entry per CDR3 protein. This repertoire shows about 240,000 distinct CDR3 sequences, around 7.8% found once; its top ten account for approximately 6.3%. The sample was blood, either unsorted or a sorted T cell fraction (not recorded which). The origin of the receptors is a male donor with ankylosing spondylitis or in good health (not recorded which). Both conserved end residues are part of each CDR3. D genes are given only for firm matches. A row's size may be missing; if present it is once, few, many or a size class.

TGTGCCAGCAGCCAAGTAGCGGGAGGCGAAAACGAGCAGTACTTC | CASSQVAGGENEQYF | TRBV3-1 | TRBD2 | many | TRBJ2-7
TGCGCCAGCAGCTTCGACAGGGACACAGATACGCAGTATTTT | CASSFDRDTDTQYF | TRBV5-1 | TRBD1 | many | TRBJ2-3
TGCGCCAGCAGCTTGGTGCAGAACTCTGGAAACACCATATATTTT | CASSLVQNSGNTIYF | TRBV5-1 | - | many | TRBJ1-3
TGTGCCAGCAGCGTAGGTGGGCAGATTGCCTCCTACGAGCAGTACTTC | CASSVGGQIASYEQYF | TRBV9 | - | many | TRBJ2-7
TGTGCCAGCAGCTTAAGAGGTTTCACCGGGGAGCTGTTTTTT | CASSLRGFTGELFF | TRBV7-9 | - | many | TRBJ2-2
TGTGCCAGCAGCGTAGCCAATAGCGGGGCCTACAATGAGCAGTTCTTC | CASSVANSGAYNEQFF | TRBV9 | TRBD2 | once | TRBJ2-1
TGTGCCAGCAGCCCAGCCCTTGGGGCTGTAGATACGCAGTATTTT | CASSPALGAVDTQYF | TRBV7-2 | - | many | TRBJ2-3
TGCGCCAGCAGCCTCCCGGGACTAGCCACCGGGGAGCTGTTTTTT | CASSLPGLATGELFF | TRBV5-1 | TRBD2 | few | TRBJ2-2
TGCGCCAGCAGCACCGGGACGTTCTCTGGAAACACCATATATTTT | CASSTGTFSGNTIYF | TRBV5-1 | - | many | TRBJ1-3
TGCGCCAGCAGCCAAGATTATAGCGGAAGCTCCTACGAGCAGTACTTC | CASSQDYSGSSYEQYF | TRBV4-1 | - | many | TRBJ2-7
TGCGCCAGCAGAAAGGAGGGGCAAACTTTCTATGGCTACACCTTC | CASRKEGQTFYGYTF | TRBV5-1 | - | many | TRBJ1-2
TGTGCCAGCAGTGAATATGGGGCTCAGCAAGAGACCCAGTACTTC | CASSEYGAQQETQYF | TRBV25-1 | - | - | TRBJ2-5
TGTGCCAGCAGCCTGTCCGACCTAGCGGGAGGCACAGATACGCAGTATTTT | CASSLSDLAGGTDTQYF | TRBV7-9 | TRBD2 | few | TRBJ2-3
TGCAGTGCTAGAGATCTTCGGAGACAGGTCAATGAGCAGTTCTTC | CSARDLRRQVNEQFF | TRBV20-1 | - | few | TRBJ2-1
TGTGCCAGCAGCCTCCCCTACACAGATACGCAGTATTTT | CASSLPYTDTQYF | TRBV2 | - | few | TRBJ2-3
TGTGCCAGCAGTCCAGGCGAGCGGGGGGGCTACGAGCAGTACTTC | CASSPGERGGYEQYF | TRBV12-3/TRBV12-4 | TRBD2 | few | TRBJ2-7
TGCAGTGCTAGCAGCAGGGTAGAGACCCAGTACTTC | CSASSRVETQYF | TRBV20-1 | - | many | TRBJ2-5
TGTGCCAGTAGTATCGCCAGGGGAGTCTACGAGCAGTACTTC | CASSIARGVYEQYF | TRBV19 | - | many | TRBJ2-7
TGTGCCAGCAGTTTATCTGCTAGCGGGGGTTACGAGCAGTACTTC | CASSLSASGGYEQYF | TRBV12-3/TRBV12-4 | TRBD2 | many | TRBJ2-7
TGTGCCAGCAGCTTGTCCGGACAGGGAGGCAATGAGCAGTTCTTC | CASSLSGQGGNEQFF | TRBV5-4 | TRBD1 | many | TRBJ2-1
TGCGCCAGCAGCTTTAGCAACCCCGGGACAGGGGGCAACGAGCAGTACTTC | CASSFSNPGTGGNEQYF | TRBV5-1 | TRBD1 | many | TRBJ2-7
TGTGCCAGCAGTTACTCAGCCCCCGGGACAGCTGGAAACACCATATATTTT | CASSYSAPGTAGNTIYF | TRBV6-5 | TRBD1 | many | TRBJ1-3
TGTGCCAGCAGCTACCGGACAGGGCGAGGGTACAATAAGCAGTTCTTC | CASSYRTGRGYNKQFF | TRBV7-2 | TRBD1 | - | TRBJ2-1
TGCGCCAGCAGCCCCAATCAGGGGACCTACGAGCAGTACTTC | CASSPNQGTYEQYF | TRBV5-1 | - | many | TRBJ2-7
TGTGCCAGCAGTTCCACCGGGACAATCTCCTACAATGAGCAGTTCTTC | CASSSTGTISYNEQFF | TRBV27 | - | - | TRBJ2-1
TGTGCCAGCGGGATCTCAGATACGCAGTATTTT | CASGISDTQYF | TRBV7-9 | - | few | TRBJ2-3
TGCAGCGTTGCGGCAGCCTTGAACACTGAAGCTTTCTTT | CSVAAALNTEAFF | TRBV29-1 | - | many | TRBJ1-1
TGTGCCAGCAGCGTCGGGCAGCTTCTCTCTGGGGCCAACGTCCTGACTTTC | CASSVGQLLSGANVLTF | TRBV11-1 | - | many | TRBJ2-6
TGCAGCGTTGCCTCCTGGGACAGGGGGTACACTGAAGCTTTCTTT | CSVASWDRGYTEAFF | TRBV29-1 | TRBD1 | many | TRBJ1-1
TGTGCCAGCAGTCTTTCGGGGTCGGGAGCGGGAGGGTTGAATGAGCAGTTCTTC | CASSLSGSGAGGLNEQFF | TRBV12-3/TRBV12-4 | TRBD2 | many | TRBJ2-1
TGCGCCAGCAGCTTGGCCTCGGGGCAGACCCTTTGGGAGCAGTACTTC | CASSLASGQTLWEQYF | TRBV5-1 | - | many | TRBJ2-7
TGCAGTGCCGAGGGGGATAGCACAGATACGCAGTATTTT | CSAEGDSTDTQYF | TRBV20-1 | - | many | TRBJ2-3
TGCGCCAGCAGCTTGGTGGCCGTCAATGAGCAGTTCTTC | CASSLVAVNEQFF | TRBV5-1 | - | many | TRBJ2-1
TGTGCCAGCAGCCCGGGACTTGGCACAGATACGCAGTATTTT | CASSPGLGTDTQYF | TRBV7-2 | - | many | TRBJ2-3
TGCAGTGCTAGAGATCGGTTGCCTAGCGGAAGCTACGAGCAGTACTTC | CSARDRLPSGSYEQYF | TRBV20-1 | TRBD2 | - | TRBJ2-7
TGTGCCACCAGTGATTGGCGGGAGACCCAGTACTTC | CATSDWRETQYF | TRBV24-1 | - | - | TRBJ2-5
TGTGCCAGCAGCCTTGGGACAGGGGGTATCTTAACCCGTCTCTATGGCTACACCTTC | CASSLGTGGILTRLYGYTF | TRBV11-2 | TRBD1 | few | TRBJ1-2
TGCAGTGCTAGTGGGGCCAGGGGCACAGATACGCAGTATTTT | CSASGARGTDTQYF | TRBV20-1 | - | many | TRBJ2-3
TGTGCCAGCAGTTTCGGGCCGCCGGGCAATCAGCCCCAGCATTTT | CASSFGPPGNQPQHF | TRBV12-3/TRBV12-4 | - | many | TRBJ1-5
TGTGCCAGCTCACCCCTGGGACAGACCGGTAGGCAGCCCCAGCATTTT | CASSPLGQTGRQPQHF | TRBV18 | TRBD1 | few | TRBJ1-5
TGCAGTGCTAACGGACTAGCGGCTCGCACAGATACGCAGTATTTT | CSANGLAARTDTQYF | TRBV20-1 | TRBD2 | many | TRBJ2-3
TGCGCCAGCAGCCAAGAAGTGCAGGGTCACTATGGCTACACCTTC | CASSQEVQGHYGYTF | TRBV4-3 | - | many | TRBJ1-2